This T cell receptor (beta chain) was found in a study of beta chain features in type 1 diabetes. Overall study context: Patients shared similar age, gender and cell yields with healthy donors.

This CDR3 is 16 amino acids long. The germline V gene encodes CDR1 MNHEY and CDR2 SVGAGI. V lost 0 bases to trimming and J lost 4 bases, with 13 bases between them. Sequencing targeted expressed TCRB transcripts, as all isolated RNA had been reverse transcribed. TCRdb's table, derived via immunoSEQ multiplex PCR, lists solely in-frame clones and lacks some. The data show 350,000 to 400,000 clones, approximately 15% seen once. Sequenced material: naive CD4+ T cells from blood. The sequence was obtained from a woman between 18 and 29 years old in good health. The chain has TRBV6-5 and TRBJ2-1; D ambiguous. The CDR3 nucleotides read TGTGCCAGCAGTTACTCACGGGTCGCCGCATACAATGAGCAGTTCTTC. It codes for CASSYSRVAAYNEQFF.